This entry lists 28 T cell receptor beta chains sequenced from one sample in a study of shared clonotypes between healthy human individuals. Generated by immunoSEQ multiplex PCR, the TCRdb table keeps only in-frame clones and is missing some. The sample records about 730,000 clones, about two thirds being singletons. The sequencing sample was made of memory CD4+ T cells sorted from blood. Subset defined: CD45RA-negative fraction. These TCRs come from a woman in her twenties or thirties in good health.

CDR3 in DNA: TGTGCCAGCAGTATACCCAGCGGTGGCTACACCTTC. It codes for CASSIPSGGYTF. The chain has TRBV28 and TRBJ1-2; D unresolved. The CDR3 length is 12 residues. The germline gives CDR1 MDHEN, CDR2 SYDVKM. V was clipped by 5 bases and J by 7 bases, with 11 bases between them.

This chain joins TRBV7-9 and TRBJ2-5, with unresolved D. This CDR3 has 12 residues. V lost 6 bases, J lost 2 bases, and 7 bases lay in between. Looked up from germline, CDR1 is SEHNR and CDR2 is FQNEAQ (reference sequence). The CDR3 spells CASSRDQETQYF. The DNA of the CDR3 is TGTGCCAGCAGTAGAGATCAAGAGACCCAGTACTTC.

In DNA form, the CDR3 reads TGTGCCAGCAGCCGGGGACAGACCACAGATACGCAGTATTTT. Its translation: CASSRGQTTDTQYF. The rearrangement links TRBV5-8 to TRBJ2-3, with 7 positions matching TRBD1. The germline CDR1 and CDR2 sequences are SGHTS and YDEGEE. Trimming removed 4 bases from V and 2 bases from J; junction bases left unmatched: 4. This CDR3 has 14 amino acids. Using reference TRBV5-8 and TRBJ2-3 for the parts outside the CDR3, the full variable domain is EAGVTQSPTHLIKTRGQQATLRCSPISGHTSVYWYQQALGLGLQFLLWYDEGEERNRGNFPPRFSGRQFPNYSSELNVNALELEDSALYLCASSRGQTTDTQYFGPGTRLTVL.

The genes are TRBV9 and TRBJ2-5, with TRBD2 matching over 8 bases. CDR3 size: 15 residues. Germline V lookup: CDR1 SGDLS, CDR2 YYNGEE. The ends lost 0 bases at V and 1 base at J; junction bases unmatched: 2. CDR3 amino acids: CASSVGLASQETQYF. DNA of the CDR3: TGTGCCAGCAGCGTAGGACTAGCGTCCCAAGAGACCCAGTACTTC.

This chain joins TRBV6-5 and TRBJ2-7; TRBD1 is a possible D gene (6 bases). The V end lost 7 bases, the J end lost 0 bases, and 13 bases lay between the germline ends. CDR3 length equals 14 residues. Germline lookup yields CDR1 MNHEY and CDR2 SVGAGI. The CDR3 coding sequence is TGTGCCAGCACCAAGGACAGACTCTCCTACGAGCAGTACTTC. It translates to CASTKDRLSYEQYF.

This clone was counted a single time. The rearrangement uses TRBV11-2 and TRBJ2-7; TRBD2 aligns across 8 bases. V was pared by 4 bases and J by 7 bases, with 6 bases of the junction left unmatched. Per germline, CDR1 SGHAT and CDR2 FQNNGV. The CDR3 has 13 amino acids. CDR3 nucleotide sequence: TGTGCCAGCAGCTCAGGGACTAGGCGGGAGCAGTACTTC. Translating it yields CASSSGTRREQYF.

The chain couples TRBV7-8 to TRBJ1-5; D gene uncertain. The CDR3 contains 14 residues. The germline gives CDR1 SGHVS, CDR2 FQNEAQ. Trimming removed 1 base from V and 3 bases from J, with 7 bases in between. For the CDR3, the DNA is TGTGCCAGCAGCTTAGTTCGGGACAATCAGCCCCAGCATTTT. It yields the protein CASSLVRDNQPQHF.

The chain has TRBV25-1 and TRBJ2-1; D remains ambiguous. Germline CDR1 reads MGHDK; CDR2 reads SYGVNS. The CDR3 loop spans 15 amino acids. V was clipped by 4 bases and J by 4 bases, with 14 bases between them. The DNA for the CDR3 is TGTGCCAGCAGTGCACCAGTATCCCCGTACAATGAGCAGTTCTTC. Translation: CASSAPVSPYNEQFF. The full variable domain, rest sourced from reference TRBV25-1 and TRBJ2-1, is EADIYQTPRYLVIGTGKKITLECSQTMGHDKMYWYQQDPGMELHLIHYSYGVNSTEKGDLSSESTVSRIRTEHFPLTLESARPSHTSQYLCASSAPVSPYNEQFFGPGTRLTVL.

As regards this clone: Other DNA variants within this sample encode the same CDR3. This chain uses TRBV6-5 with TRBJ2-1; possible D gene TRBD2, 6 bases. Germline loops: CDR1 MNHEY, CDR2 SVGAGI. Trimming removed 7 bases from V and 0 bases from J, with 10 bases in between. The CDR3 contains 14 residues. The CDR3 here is CASTPGSSYNEQFF. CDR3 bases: TGTGCCAGCACTCCCGGGAGCTCCTACAATGAGCAGTTCTTC.

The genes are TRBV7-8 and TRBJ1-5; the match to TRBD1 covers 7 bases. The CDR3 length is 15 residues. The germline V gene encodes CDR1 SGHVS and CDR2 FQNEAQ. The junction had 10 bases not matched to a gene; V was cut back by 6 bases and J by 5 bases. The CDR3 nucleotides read TGTGCCAGCAGACAGGGGCCGCGGTGGGATCAGCCCCAGCATTTT. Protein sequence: CASRQGPRWDQPQHF.

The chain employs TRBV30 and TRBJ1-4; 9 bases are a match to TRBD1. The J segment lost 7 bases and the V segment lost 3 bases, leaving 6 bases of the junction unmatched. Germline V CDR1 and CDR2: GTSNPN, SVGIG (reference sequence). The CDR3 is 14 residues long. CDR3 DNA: TGTGCCTGGAGCGTACAGGGGGCGGGTGAAAAACTGTTTTTT. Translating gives CAWSVQGAGEKLFF. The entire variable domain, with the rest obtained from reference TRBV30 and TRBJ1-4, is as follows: SQTIHQWPATLVQPVGSPLSLECTVEGTSNPNLYWYRQAAGRGLQLLFYSVGIGQISSEVPQNLSASRPQDRQFILSSKKLLLSDSGFYLCAWSVQGAGEKLFFGSGTQLSVL.

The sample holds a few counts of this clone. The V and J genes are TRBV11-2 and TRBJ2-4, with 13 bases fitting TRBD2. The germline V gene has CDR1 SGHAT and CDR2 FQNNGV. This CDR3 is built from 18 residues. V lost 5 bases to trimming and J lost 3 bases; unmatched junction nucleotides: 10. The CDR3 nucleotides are TGTGCCAGCAGCCCGACTAGCGGGAGGAGATTCAGCAAAAACATTCAGTACTTC. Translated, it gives CASSPTSGRRFSKNIQYF.

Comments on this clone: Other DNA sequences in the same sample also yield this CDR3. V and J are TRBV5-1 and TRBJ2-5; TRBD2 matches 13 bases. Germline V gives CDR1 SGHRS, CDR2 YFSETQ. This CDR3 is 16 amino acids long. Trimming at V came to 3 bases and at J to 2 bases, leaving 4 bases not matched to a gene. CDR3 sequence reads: CASSSGLAGEQETQYF. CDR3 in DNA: TGCGCCAGCAGCTCCGGACTAGCGGGGGAACAAGAGACCCAGTACTTC.

CDR3 coding DNA: TGTGCCAGCAGCGTCTCTACTAGCGGGAAGCACAATGAGCAGTTCTTC. This gives the protein CASSVSTSGKHNEQFF. V and J are TRBV9 and TRBJ2-1; 10 bases align to TRBD2. Germline V gene lookup returns CDR1 SGDLS and CDR2 YYNGEE. Germline trimming cut 2 bases from V and 5 bases from J; bases unmatched to any gene: 7. This CDR3 comprises 16 residues.

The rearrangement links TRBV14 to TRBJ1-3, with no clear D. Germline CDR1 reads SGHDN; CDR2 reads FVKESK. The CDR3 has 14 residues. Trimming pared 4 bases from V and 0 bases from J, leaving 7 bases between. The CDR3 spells CASSRRSSGNTIYF. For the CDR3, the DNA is TGTGCCAGCAGCCGCCGGAGCTCTGGAAACACCATATATTTT.

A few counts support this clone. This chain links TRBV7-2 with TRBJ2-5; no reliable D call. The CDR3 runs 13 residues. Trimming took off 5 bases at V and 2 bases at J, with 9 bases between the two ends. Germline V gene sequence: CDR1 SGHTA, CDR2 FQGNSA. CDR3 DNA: TGTGCCAGCAGCACCTGGCAGCAAGAGACCCAGTACTTC. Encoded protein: CASSTWQQETQYF. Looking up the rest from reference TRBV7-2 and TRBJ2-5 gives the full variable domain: GAGVSQSPSNKVTEKGKDVELRCDPISGHTALYWYRQSLGQGLEFLIYFQGNSAPDKSGLPSDRFSAERTGGSVSTLTIQRTQQEDSAVYLCASSTWQQETQYFGPGTRLLVL.

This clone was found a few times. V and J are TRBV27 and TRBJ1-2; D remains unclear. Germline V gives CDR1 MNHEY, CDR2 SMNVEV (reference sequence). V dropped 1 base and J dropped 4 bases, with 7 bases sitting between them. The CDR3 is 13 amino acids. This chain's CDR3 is CASSLWATYGYTF. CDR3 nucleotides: TGTGCCAGCAGTTTATGGGCAACCTATGGCTACACCTTC.

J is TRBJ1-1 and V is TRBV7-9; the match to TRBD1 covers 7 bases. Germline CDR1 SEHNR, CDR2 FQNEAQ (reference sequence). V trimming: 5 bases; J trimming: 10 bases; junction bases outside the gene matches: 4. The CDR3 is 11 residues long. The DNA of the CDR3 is TGTGCCAGCAGCCGACAGGGATTAGCTTTCTTT. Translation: CASSRQGLAFF. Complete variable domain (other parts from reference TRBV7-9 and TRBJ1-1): DTGVSQNPRHKITKRGQNVTFRCDPISEHNRLYWYRQTLGQGPEFLTYFQNEAQLEKSRLLSDRFSAERPKGSFSTLEIQRTEQGDSAMYLCASSRQGLAFFGQGTRLTVV.

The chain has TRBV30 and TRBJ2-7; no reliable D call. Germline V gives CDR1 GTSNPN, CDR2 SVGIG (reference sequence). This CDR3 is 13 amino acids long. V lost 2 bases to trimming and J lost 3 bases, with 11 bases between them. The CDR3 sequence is CAWSLGRNYEQYF. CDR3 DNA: TGTGCCTGGAGTTTGGGCAGAAACTACGAGCAGTACTTC.

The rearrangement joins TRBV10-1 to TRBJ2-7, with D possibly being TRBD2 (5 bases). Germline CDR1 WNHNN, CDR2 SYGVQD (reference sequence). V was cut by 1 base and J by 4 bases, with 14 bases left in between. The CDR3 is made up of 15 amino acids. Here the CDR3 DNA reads TGCGCCAGCAGTGAGTTCACAAATAGAGGGTACGAGCAGTACTTC. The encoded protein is CASSEFTNRGYEQYF.

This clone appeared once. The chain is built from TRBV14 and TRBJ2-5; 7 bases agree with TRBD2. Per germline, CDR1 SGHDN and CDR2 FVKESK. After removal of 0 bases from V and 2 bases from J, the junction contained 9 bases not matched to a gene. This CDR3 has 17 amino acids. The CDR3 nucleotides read TGTGCCAGCAGCCAAGATTCAGGGCTAGCGGCACAAGAGACCCAGTACTTC. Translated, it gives CASSQDSGLAAQETQYF.

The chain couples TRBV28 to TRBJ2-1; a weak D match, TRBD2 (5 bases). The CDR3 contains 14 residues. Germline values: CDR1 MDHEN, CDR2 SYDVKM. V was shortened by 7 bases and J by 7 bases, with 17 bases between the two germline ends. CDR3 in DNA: TGTGCCAGCACCTCACTTGTTGGAGGAAATGAGCAGTTCTTC. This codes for CASTSLVGGNEQFF.

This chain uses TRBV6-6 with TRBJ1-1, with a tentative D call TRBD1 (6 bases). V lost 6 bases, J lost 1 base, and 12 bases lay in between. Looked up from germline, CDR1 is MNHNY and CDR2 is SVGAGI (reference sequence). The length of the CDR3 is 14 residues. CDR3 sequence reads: CASRGQMGNTEAFF. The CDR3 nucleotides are TGTGCCAGCAGGGGACAAATGGGGAACACTGAAGCTTTCTTT.

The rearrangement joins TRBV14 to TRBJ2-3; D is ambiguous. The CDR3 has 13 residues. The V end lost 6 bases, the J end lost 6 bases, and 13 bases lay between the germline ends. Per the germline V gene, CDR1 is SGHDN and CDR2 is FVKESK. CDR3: CASSIGSKDTQYF. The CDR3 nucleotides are TGTGCCAGCAGTATTGGGTCGAAGGATACGCAGTATTTT.

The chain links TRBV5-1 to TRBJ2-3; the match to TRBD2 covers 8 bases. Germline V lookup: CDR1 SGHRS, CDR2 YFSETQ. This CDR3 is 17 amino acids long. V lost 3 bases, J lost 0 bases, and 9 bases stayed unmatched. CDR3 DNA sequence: TGCGCCAGCAGCTGGAGGAGTAGCGGGACTAGCACAGATACGCAGTATTTT. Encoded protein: CASSWRSSGTSTDTQYF. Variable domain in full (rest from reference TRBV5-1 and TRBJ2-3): KAGVTQTPRYLIKTRGQQVTLSCSPISGHRSVSWYQQTPGQGLQFLFEYFSETQRNKGNFPGRFSGRQFSNSRSEMNVSTLELGDSALYLCASSWRSSGTSTDTQYFGPGTRLTVL.

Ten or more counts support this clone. CDR3 loop: CASSLRTGGGSGNTIYF. In DNA, the CDR3 is TGCGCCAGCAGCTTACGGACAGGGGGCGGCTCTGGAAACACCATATATTTT. The chain couples TRBV5-1 to TRBJ1-3; 11 bases fit TRBD1. After removal of 2 bases from V and 0 bases from J, the junction contained 4 bases not matched to a gene. There are 17 residues in the CDR3. The germline V gene encodes CDR1 SGHRS and CDR2 YFSETQ.

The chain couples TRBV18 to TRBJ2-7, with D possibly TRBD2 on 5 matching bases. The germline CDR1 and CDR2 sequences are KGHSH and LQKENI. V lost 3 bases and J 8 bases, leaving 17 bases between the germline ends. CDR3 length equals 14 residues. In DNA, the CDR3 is TGTGCCAGCTCACCCGGGGTAGCGAAGGCGAAGCAGTACTTC. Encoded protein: CASSPGVAKAKQYF.

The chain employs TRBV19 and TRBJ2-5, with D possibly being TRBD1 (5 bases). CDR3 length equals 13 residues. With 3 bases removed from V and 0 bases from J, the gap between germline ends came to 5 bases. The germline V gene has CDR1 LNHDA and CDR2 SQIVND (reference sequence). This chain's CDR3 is CASSIRDQETQYF. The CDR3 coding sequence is TGTGCCAGTAGTATCAGGGACCAAGAGACCCAGTACTTC. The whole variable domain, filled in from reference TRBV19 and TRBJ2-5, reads DGGITQSPKYLFRKEGQNVTLSCEQNLNHDAMYWYRQDPGQGLRLIYYSQIVNDFQKGDIAEGYSVSREKKESFPLTVTSAQKNPTAFYLCASSIRDQETQYFGPGTRLLVL.